Detailed here is one TCR beta chain. This sample is drawn from a study of T cell responses to AZD1222 COVID-19 vaccine. Data came from immunoSEQ multiplex PCR; TCRdb stores just in-frame clones and leaves some out. This sample has approximately 150,000 clones, with around nine tenths found just once. From germline, CDR1 is LNHNV and CDR2 YYDKDF (reference sequence). The CDR3 runs 20 residues. V trimming: 3 bases; J trimming: 0 bases; junction bases outside the gene matches: 9. The specimen was peripheral blood, collected on day 0 of AZD1222 vaccination. The rearrangement uses TRBV15 and TRBJ2-1, with 15 bases lining up with TRBD2. The receptor was derived from an adult in good health. This chain's CDR3 is CATSSGGLAGGSSSYNEQFF. The CDR3 DNA reads TGTGCCACCAGCAGTGGGGGACTAGCGGGAGGATCCTCCTCCTACAATGAGCAGTTCTTC.